One and the same sample provided the 20 T cell receptor beta chains below, sequenced in a study of cytomegalovirus exposure and HLA in healthy donors (dated by TCRdb to about 2017). The library was built by means of the immunoSEQ multiplex PCR assay. The multiplex PCR relied on a mix of 60 forward primers for TCR Vbeta segments and 13 reverse primers for TCR Jbeta segments. TCRdb re-hosts the immuneACCESS table, in-frame sequences only. Its copies lack some clones; in the studies checked, an unresolved V gene accounts for under half of them, and the cause for the rest is not known. The table for this sample shows over 90,000 clones. Clones ranked in the top ten supply about 3% of the sample. Specimen: PBMCs. The source of these receptors is a man between 35 and 55 years old in good health and CMV-seronegative.

The J gene is TRBJ2-3, the V gene TRBV18; TRBD2 aligns across 10 bases. The CDR3 runs 18 residues. V dropped 2 bases and J dropped 1; count of bases not matched to a gene: 9. The V gene's germline CDR1 is KGHSH and CDR2 LQKENI. The DNA for the CDR3 is TGTGCCAGCTCACCATCTAGCGGGGGCAAAAAGGGCACAGATACGCAGTATTTT. This sequence encodes CASSPSSGGKKGTDTQYF.

The rearrangement joins TRBV7-8 to TRBJ2-7; 9 bases are shared with TRBD1. Losses at the gene ends were 5 bases for V and 5 bases for J; bases not matched to a gene: 10. This CDR3 is 15 amino acids long. Germline CDR1 reads SGHVS; CDR2 reads FQNEAQ. This CDR3 reads CASSPDPDRGHEQYF. The CDR3 DNA follows: TGTGCCAGCAGCCCAGATCCGGACAGGGGCCACGAGCAGTACTTC.

The chain uses TRBV5-4 and TRBJ2-5; D is perhaps TRBD2 (6 bases). CDR1 and CDR2 (germline): SGHNT, YYREEE (reference sequence). V shed 4 bases and J shed 5 bases, with 12 bases lying between them. There are 13 residues in the CDR3. CDR3 in DNA: TGTGCCAGCAGCCCCGTGGGAGGCGAGACCCAGTACTTC. The encoded protein is CASSPVGGETQYF.

The chain employs TRBV10-3 and TRBJ2-5, with 10 bases lining up with TRBD2. V lost 7 bases, J lost 3 bases, and 5 bases stayed unmatched. Germline CDR1 is ENHRY and CDR2 is SYGVKD. This CDR3 spans 14 amino acids. DNA of the CDR3: TGTGCCATCAAAAGCGGGGGGGCCGAAGAGACCCAGTACTTC. Amino acids: CAIKSGGAEETQYF.

The chain carries TRBV4-2 and TRBJ2-5; TRBD2 might be the D (6 bases). The DNA end is a closer match to TRBJ2-7, so the J assignment may be wrong. CDR3 length equals 15 residues. Germline V lookup: CDR1 LGHNA, CDR2 YNFKEQ. As DNA, the CDR3 is TGTGCCAGCAGCCAAGACTTGCGGGGAAACTACGAGCAGTACTTC. Translation: CASSQDLRGNYEQYF.

The rearrangement joins TRBV2 to TRBJ1-5; D gene uncertain. The V and J ends lost 1 base and 0 bases respectively, with 7 bases between them. The CDR3 is 15 amino acids. Looked up from germline, CDR1 is SNHLY and CDR2 is FYNNEI. CDR3 sequence (DNA): TGTGCCAGCAGTGAAGGCAGTCATAGCAATCAGCCCCAGCATTTT. Translation: CASSEGSHSNQPQHF.

V is TRBV28 and J is TRBJ1-5; weak D call: TRBD1 (6 bases). Germline V CDR1 and CDR2: MDHEN, SYDVKM. The V end was cut by 8 bases, the J end by 4 bases, with 18 bases between. CDR3 size: 15 residues. The CDR3 loop is CASVGGGLGNQPQHF. The CDR3 bases are TGTGCCAGCGTAGGCGGGGGGCTAGGAAATCAGCCCCAGCATTTT.

Comments on this clone: The junction does not match germline at one end; this may be a read error. This chain uses TRBV5-5 with TRBJ1-5; D perhaps matches TRBD1 (5 bases). Germline-derived CDR1 and CDR2 are SGHKS and YYEKEE (reference sequence). This CDR3 spans 13 amino acids. In nucleotides, the CDR3 is TGTGCCAGCAGTTTGGCGGGGGATCAGCCCCAGCATTTT. Translation: CASSLAGDQPQHF.

Turning to this clone: The sample holds other DNA sequences that translate to the same CDR3. DNA for the CDR3: TGTGCCAGCAGTGAAGAAGCAGGGGGGTCAAACGAGCAGTACTTC. Its protein is CASSEEAGGSNEQYF. The chain employs TRBV6-1 and TRBJ2-7; tentative D call: TRBD1 (7 bases). The germline V gene has CDR1 MNHNS and CDR2 SASEGT. The CDR3 consists of 15 residues. The V end lost 1 base, the J end lost 5 bases, and 15 bases lay between the germline ends.

The CDR3 is CASRGGTGGNTGELFF. The CDR3 DNA reads as TGTGCCAGCAGGGGCGGGACAGGGGGAAACACCGGGGAGCTGTTTTTT. The gene calls are TRBV2 and TRBJ2-2, with TRBD1 matching 11 bases. V shed 6 bases and J 2 bases; nucleotides not matched to a gene: 5. CDR3 length: 16 amino acids. CDR1 and CDR2 (germline): SNHLY, FYNNEI. The whole variable domain, filled in from reference TRBV2 and TRBJ2-2, reads EPEVTQTPSHQVTQMGQEVILRCVPISNHLYFYWYRQILGQKVEFLVSFYNNEISEKSEIFDDQFSVERPDGSNFTLKIRSTKLEDSAMYFCASRGGTGGNTGELFFGEGSRLTVL.

The J gene is TRBJ2-3, the V gene TRBV9; 14 positions match TRBD2. Germline V gene sequence: CDR1 SGDLS, CDR2 YYNGEE. The J segment lost 0 bases and the V segment lost 3 bases, leaving 9 bases of the junction unmatched. There are 19 residues in the CDR3. CDR3 sequence: CASSARLAGGGPSTDTQYF. The CDR3 nucleotides are TGTGCCAGCAGCGCCAGACTAGCGGGAGGGGGACCTAGCACAGATACGCAGTATTTT. Full variable domain (outside the CDR3, taken from reference TRBV9 and TRBJ2-3): DSGVTQTPKHLITATGQRVTLRCSPRSGDLSVYWYQQSLDQGLQFLIQYYNGEERAKGNILERFSAQQFPDLHSELNLSSLELGDSALYFCASSARLAGGGPSTDTQYFGPGTRLTVL.

Of note for this clone: One end of the junction does not line up with germline, which may come from a read error. This chain uses TRBV20-1 with TRBJ2-5, with a tentative D call TRBD1 (5 bases). This CDR3 has 8 amino acids. Germline V lookup: CDR1 DFQATT, CDR2 SNEGSKA (reference sequence). The CDR3: CSAGKGDF. In DNA form, the CDR3 reads TGCAGTGCTGGTAAAGGGGACTTC.

The CDR3 protein is CASRQTSDLYNEQFF. CDR3 in DNA: TGTGCCAGCAGACAGACTAGCGACCTCTACAATGAGCAGTTCTTC. This rearrangement joins TRBV2 to TRBJ2-1; 8 bases align to TRBD2. The CDR3 contains 15 residues. Germline CDR1 is SNHLY and CDR2 is FYNNEI. With 6 bases clipped from V and 3 bases from J, the junction kept 7 bases outside the gene matches.

The chain links TRBV4-1 to TRBJ2-5; 7 nucleotides match TRBD2. Judging by the DNA end, TRBJ2-7 fits better; the J call may be wrong. Germline V gene lookup returns CDR1 MGHRA and CDR2 YSYEKL. The CDR3 is 16 amino acids. CDR3 in amino acids: CASSQGSGTNSYEQYF. As DNA, the CDR3 is TGCGCCAGCAGCCAGGGGTCCGGGACTAACTCCTACGAGCAGTACTTC.

The chain carries TRBV7-8 and TRBJ2-5; 9 nucleotides line up with TRBD1. After removal of 6 bases from V and 2 bases from J, the junction contained 4 bases not matched to a gene. In germline, CDR1 is SGHVS, CDR2 FQNEAQ. This CDR3 is 14 amino acids long. The CDR3 nucleotides are TGTGCCAGCAGGACACAGGGGGCGCAAGAGACCCAGTACTTC. Residues: CASRTQGAQETQYF.

The chain employs TRBV27 and TRBJ1-6; tentative D call: TRBD1 (6 bases). CDR3 length equals 14 residues. Trimming removed 3 bases at V and 7 bases at J, with 10 bases between. CDR1 and CDR2 (germline): MNHEY, SMNVEV (reference sequence). DNA of the CDR3: TGTGCCAGCAGTTTTTCAGGGGCAAATTCACCCCTCCACTTT. It encodes CASSFSGANSPLHF.

This chain uses TRBV7-2 with TRBJ2-7; TRBD1 might be the D (6 bases). The ends were cut back, 4 bases at V and 3 bases at J, with 16 bases in the middle. Germline loops: CDR1 SGHTA, CDR2 FQGNSA. CDR3 length: 15 residues. The CDR3 protein is CASSYVGDTSYEQYF. The CDR3 DNA reads TGTGCCAGCAGCTATGTCGGGGACACCAGCTACGAGCAGTACTTC.

This chain's CDR3 is CASSLGTDPNYGYTF. The CDR3 DNA sequence: TGTGCCAGCTCACTCGGGACAGACCCCAACTATGGCTACACCTTC. The V and J genes are TRBV18 and TRBJ1-2, with TRBD1 matching 7 bases. The CDR3 totals 15 residues. CDR1 and CDR2 from the germline V gene are KGHSH and LQKENI. The trim removed 4 bases at V and 2 bases at J, leaving 7 bases unmatched. The variable domain in full, completed from reference TRBV18 and TRBJ1-2, reads NAGVMQNPRHLVRRRGQEARLRCSPMKGHSHVYWYRQLPEEGLKFMVYLQKENIIDESGMPKERFSAEFPKEGPSILRIQQVVRGDSAAYFCASSLGTDPNYGYTFGSGTRLTVV.

J is TRBJ2-5 and V is TRBV18; D possibly corresponds to TRBD1 (6 bases). Germline loops: CDR1 KGHSH, CDR2 LQKENI. The CDR3 length is 15 residues. Between the trimmed V and J ends, which lost 2 bases and 6 bases, there was a span of 16 bases. CDR3 DNA sequence: TGTGCCAGCTCACCAGAGGATGGGGGCGGAAAGACCCAGTACTTC. Amino acids: CASSPEDGGGKTQYF.

The V and J genes are TRBV19 and TRBJ1-2, with TRBD1 matching over 7 bases. The CDR3 loop spans 14 amino acids. With V trimmed by 6 bases and J by 4 bases, 8 bases remained unmatched. Germline V CDR1 and CDR2: LNHDA, SQIVND (reference sequence). CDR3 sequence: CASRPQGSFYGYTF. CDR3 nucleotide sequence: TGTGCCAGTAGACCACAGGGGTCATTCTATGGCTACACCTTC.